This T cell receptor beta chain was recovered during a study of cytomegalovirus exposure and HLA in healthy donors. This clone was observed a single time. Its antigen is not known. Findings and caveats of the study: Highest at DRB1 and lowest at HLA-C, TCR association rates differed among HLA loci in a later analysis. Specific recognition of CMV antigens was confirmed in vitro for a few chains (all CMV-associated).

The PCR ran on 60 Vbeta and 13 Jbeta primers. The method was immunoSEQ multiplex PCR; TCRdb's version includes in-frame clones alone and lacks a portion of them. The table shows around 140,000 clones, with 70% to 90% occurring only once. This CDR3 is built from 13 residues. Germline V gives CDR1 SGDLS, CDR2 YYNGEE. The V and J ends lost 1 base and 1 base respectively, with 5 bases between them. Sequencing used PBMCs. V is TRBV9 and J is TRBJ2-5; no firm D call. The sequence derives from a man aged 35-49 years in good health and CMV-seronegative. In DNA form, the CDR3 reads TGTGCCAGCAGCGTACGGAGCCAAGAGACCCAGTACTTC. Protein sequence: CASSVRSQETQYF.